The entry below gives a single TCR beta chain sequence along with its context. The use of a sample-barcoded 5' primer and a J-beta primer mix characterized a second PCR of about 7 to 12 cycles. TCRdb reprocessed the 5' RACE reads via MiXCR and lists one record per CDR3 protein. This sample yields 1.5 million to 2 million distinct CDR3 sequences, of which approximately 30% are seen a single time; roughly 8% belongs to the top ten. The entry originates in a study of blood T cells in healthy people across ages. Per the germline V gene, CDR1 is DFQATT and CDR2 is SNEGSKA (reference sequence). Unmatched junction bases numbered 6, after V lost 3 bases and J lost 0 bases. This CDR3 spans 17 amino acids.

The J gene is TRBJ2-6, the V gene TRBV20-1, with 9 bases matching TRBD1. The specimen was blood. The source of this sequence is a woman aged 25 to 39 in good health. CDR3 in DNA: TGCAGTGCTAGTTTAGGACAGGGGCCCTCTGGGGCCAACGTCCTGACTTTC. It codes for CSASLGQGPSGANVLTF.